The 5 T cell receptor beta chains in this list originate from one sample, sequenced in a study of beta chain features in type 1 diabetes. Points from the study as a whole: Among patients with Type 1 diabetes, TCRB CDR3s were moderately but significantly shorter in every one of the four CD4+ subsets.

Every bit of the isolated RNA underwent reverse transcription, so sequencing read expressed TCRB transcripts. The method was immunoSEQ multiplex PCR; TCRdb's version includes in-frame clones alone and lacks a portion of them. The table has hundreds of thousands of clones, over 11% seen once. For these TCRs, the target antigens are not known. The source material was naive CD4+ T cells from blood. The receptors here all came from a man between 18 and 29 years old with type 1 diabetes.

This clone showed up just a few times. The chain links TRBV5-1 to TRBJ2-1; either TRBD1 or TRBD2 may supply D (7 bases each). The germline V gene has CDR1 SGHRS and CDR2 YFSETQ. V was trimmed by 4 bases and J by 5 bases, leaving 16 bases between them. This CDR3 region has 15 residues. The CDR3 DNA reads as TGCGCCAGCAGCCACATGACAGGGACTAACAATGAGCAGTTCTTC. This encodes CASSHMTGTNNEQFF. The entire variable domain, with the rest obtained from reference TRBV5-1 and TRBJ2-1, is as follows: KAGVTQTPRYLIKTRGQQVTLSCSPISGHRSVSWYQQTPGQGLQFLFEYFSETQRNKGNFPGRFSGRQFSNSRSEMNVSTLELGDSALYLCASSHMTGTNNEQFFGPGTRLTVL.

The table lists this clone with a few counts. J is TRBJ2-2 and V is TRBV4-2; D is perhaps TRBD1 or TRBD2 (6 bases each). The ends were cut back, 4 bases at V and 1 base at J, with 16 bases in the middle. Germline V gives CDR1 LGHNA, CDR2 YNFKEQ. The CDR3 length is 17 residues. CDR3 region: CASSPLGGTQNTGELFF. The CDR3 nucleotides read TGTGCCAGCAGCCCGTTAGGGGGGACACAGAACACCGGGGAGCTGTTTTTT.

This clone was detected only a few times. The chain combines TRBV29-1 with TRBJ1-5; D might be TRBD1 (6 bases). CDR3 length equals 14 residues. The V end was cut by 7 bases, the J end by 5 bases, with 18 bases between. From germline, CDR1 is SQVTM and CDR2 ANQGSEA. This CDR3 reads CSAVTGSRDQPQHF. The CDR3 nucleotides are TGCAGCGCAGTCACAGGGAGCCGAGATCAGCCCCAGCATTTT.

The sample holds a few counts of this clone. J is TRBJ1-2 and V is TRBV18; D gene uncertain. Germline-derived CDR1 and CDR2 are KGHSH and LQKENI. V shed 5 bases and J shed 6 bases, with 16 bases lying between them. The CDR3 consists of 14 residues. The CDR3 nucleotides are TGTGCCAGCTCAACTTCGACGGCTTCGGATGGCTACACCTTC. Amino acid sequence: CASSTSTASDGYTF. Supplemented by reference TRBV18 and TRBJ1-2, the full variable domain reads NAGVMQNPRHLVRRRGQEARLRCSPMKGHSHVYWYRQLPEEGLKFMVYLQKENIIDESGMPKERFSAEFPKEGPSILRIQQVVRGDSAAYFCASSTSTASDGYTFGSGTRLTVV.

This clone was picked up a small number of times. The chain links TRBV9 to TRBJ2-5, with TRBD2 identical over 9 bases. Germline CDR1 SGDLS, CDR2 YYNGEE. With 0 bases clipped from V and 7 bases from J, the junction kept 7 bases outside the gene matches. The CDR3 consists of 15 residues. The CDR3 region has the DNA TGTGCCAGCAGCGTAGCAGGTAGCGGGAGTGGGACCCAGTACTTC. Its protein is CASSVAGSGSGTQYF.